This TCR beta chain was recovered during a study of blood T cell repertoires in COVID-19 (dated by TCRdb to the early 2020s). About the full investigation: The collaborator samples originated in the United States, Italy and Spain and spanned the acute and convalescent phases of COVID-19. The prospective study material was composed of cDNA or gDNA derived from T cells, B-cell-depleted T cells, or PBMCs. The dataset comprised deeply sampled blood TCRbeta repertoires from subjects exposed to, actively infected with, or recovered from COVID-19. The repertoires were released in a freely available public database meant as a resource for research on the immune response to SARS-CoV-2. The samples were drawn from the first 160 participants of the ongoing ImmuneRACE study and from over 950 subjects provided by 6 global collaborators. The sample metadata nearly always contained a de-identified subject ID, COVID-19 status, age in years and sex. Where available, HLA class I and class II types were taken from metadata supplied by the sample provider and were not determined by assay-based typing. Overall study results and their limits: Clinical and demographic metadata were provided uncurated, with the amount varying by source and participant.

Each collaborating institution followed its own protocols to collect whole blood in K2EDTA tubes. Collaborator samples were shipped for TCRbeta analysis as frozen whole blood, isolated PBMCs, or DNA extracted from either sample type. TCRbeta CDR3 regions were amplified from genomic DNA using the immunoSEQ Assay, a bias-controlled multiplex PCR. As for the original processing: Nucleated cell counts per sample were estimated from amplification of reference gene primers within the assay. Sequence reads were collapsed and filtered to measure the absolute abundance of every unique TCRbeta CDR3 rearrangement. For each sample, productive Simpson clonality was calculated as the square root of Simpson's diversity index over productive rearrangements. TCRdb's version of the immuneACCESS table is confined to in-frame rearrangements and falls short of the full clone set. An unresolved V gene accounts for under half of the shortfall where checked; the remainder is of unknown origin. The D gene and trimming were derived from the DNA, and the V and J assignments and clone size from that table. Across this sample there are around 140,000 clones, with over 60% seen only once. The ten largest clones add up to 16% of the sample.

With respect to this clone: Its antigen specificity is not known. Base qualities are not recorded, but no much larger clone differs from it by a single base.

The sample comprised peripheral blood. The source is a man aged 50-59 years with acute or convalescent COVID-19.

The CDR3 here reads CACRTGEEKLFF. The nucleotide sequence is given as TGTGCCTGCAGAACAGGGGAGGAAAAACTGTTTTTT. The sequence joins TRBV30 to TRBJ1-4; TRBD1 agrees with 7 junctional bases. From the germline V gene (reference sequence), CDR1 is GTSNPN and CDR2 is SVGIG. The CDR3 sequence holds 12 residues, the cysteine and phenylalanine included. Of the read, only the CDR3 DNA is kept; its 36 bases are in frame from base 1. Trimming accounts for 6 bases at V and 8 bases at J, while the number of junction bases matched to no gene is 6.